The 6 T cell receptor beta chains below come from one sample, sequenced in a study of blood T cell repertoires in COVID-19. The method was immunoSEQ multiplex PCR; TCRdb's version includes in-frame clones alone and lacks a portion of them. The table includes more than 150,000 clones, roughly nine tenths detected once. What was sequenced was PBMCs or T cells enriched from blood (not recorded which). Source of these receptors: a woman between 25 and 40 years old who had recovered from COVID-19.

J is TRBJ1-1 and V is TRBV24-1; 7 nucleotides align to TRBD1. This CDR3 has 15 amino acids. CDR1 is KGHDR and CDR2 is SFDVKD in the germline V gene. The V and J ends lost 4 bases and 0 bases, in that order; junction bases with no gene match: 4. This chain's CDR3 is CATSESGGMNTEAFF. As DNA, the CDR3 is TGTGCCACCAGTGAGTCAGGGGGGATGAACACTGAAGCTTTCTTT.

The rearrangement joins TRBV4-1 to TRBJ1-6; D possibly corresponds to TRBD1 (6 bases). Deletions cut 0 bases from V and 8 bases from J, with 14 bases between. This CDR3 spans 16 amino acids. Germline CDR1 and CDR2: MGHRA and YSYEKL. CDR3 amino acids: CASSQEEGDLYSPLHF. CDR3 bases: TGCGCCAGCAGCCAAGAAGAGGGGGATCTGTATTCACCCCTCCACTTT.

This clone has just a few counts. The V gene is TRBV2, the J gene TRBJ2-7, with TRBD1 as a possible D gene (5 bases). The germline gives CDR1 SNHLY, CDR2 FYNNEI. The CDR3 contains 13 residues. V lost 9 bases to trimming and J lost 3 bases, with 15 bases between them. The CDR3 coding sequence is TGTGCCAGTGGGAAGGGGTCCCGCTACGAGCAGTACTTC. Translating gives CASGKGSRYEQYF.

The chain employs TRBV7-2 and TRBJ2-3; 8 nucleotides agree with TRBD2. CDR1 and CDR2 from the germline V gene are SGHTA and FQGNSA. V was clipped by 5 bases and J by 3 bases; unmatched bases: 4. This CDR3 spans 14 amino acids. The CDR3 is CASSHPSGTDTQYF. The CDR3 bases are TGTGCCAGCAGCCACCCTAGCGGGACAGATACGCAGTATTTT.

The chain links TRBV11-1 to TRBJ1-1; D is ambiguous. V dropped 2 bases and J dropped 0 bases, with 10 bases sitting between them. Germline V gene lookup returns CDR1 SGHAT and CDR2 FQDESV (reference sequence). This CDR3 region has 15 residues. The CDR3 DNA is TGTGCCAGCAGCTTATCCGCGGCGATGAACACTGAAGCTTTCTTT. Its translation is CASSLSAAMNTEAFF.

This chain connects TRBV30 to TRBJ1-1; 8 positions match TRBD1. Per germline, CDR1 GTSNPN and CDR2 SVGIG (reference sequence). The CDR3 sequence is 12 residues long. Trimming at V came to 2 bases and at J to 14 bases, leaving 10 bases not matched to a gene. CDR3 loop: CAWSKQGGEFFF. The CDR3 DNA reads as TGTGCCTGGAGTAAACAGGGGGGAGAGTTCTTCTTT.